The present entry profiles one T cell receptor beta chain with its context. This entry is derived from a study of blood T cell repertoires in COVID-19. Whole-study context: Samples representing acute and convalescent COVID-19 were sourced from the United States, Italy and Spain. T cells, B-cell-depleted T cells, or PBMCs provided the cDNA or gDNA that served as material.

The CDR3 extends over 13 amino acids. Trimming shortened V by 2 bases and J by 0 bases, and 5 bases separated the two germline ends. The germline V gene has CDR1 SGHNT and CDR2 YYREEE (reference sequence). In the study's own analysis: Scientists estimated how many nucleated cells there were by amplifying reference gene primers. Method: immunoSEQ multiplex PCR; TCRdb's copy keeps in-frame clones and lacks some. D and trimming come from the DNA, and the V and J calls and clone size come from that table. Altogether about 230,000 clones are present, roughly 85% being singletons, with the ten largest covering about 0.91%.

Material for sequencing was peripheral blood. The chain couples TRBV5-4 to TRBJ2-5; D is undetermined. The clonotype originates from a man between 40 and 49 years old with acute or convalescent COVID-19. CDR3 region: CASSLTDQETQYF. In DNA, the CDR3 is TGTGCCAGCAGCTTAACAGACCAAGAGACCCAGTACTTC.